This T cell receptor beta chain is from a study of blood T cell repertoires in COVID-19. Study-level background: PBMCs, B-cell-depleted T cells, or T cells provided the cDNA or gDNA that made up the material.

As processed by the authors: Reference gene primer amplification yielded estimated nucleated cell counts. Produced via immunoSEQ multiplex PCR; TCRdb's table is partial and in-frame only. From that table come the V and J calls and clone size; the DNA was used to work out D and trimming. The sample shows about 190,000 clones, approximately 84% of them seen only once. The study counted Cohort 3 donors as recovered given two negative PCRs, clearance, or symptom resolution. Germline V gene data show CDR1 as SGHTA and CDR2 as FQGNSA. This CDR3 has 17 amino acids. Trimming removed 4 bases from V and 4 bases from J; junction bases left unmatched: 10.

Sequenced material: PBMCs or T cells enriched from blood (not recorded which). The chain couples TRBV7-2 to TRBJ2-5; 12 bases map to TRBD2. This TCR derives from a woman aged 25 to 39 who had recovered from COVID-19. The CDR3 DNA reads TGTGCCAGCAGCTCAAGGGGCCTAGCGGGAGGGCCAGAGACCCAGTACTTC. This encodes CASSSRGLAGGPETQYF.